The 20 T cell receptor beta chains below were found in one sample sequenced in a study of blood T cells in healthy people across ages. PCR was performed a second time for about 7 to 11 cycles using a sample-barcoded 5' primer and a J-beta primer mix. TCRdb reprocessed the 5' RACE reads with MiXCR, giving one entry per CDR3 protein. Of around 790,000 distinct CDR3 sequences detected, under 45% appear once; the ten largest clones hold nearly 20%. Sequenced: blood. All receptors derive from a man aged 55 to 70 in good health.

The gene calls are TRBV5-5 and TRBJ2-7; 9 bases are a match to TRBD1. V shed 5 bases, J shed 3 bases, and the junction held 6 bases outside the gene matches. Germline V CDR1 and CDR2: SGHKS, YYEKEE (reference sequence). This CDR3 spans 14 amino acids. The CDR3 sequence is CASRPGQGFYEQYF. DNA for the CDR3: TGTGCCAGCAGACCGGGACAGGGTTTCTACGAGCAGTACTTC.

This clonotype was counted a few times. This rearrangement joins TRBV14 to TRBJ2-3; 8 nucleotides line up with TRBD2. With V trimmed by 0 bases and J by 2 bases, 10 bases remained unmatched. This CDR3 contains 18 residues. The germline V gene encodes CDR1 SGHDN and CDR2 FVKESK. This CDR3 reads CASSQELTAGGFTDTQYF. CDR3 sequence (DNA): TGTGCCAGCAGCCAAGAATTAACGGCGGGGGGCTTCACAGATACGCAGTATTTT.

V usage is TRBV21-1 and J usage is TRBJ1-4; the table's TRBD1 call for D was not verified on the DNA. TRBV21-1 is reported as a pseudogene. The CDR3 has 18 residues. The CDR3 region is CASSKETDPQVTNEKLFF. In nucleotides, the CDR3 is TGTGCCAGCAGCAAAGAGACAGATCCCCAAGTGACTAATGAAAAACTGTTTTTT.

The CDR3: CATGLNTDTQYF. In nucleotides, the CDR3 is TGTGCCACGGGACTTAACACAGATACGCAGTATTTT. The rearrangement uses TRBV7-9 and TRBJ2-3, with a tentative D call TRBD2 (6 bases). Looked up from germline, CDR1 is SEHNR and CDR2 is FQNEAQ (reference sequence). The CDR3 contains 12 residues. V was trimmed by 10 bases and J by 2 bases, leaving 10 bases between them.

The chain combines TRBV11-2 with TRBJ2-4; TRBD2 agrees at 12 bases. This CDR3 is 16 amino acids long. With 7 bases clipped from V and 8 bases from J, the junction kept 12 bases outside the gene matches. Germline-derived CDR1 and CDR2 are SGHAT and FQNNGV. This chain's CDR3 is CASNSIERTSGDIQYF. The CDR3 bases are TGTGCCAGCAACTCTATCGAACGGACTAGCGGGGACATTCAGTACTTC.

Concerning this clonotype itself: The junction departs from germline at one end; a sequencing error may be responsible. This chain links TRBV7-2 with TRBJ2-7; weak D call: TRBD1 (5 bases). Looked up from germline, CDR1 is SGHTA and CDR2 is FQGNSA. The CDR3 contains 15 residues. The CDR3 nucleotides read TGTGCCTGCAGCTTAGCCCTGACAGCCCCCTACGAGCAGTACTTC. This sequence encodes CACSLALTAPYEQYF.

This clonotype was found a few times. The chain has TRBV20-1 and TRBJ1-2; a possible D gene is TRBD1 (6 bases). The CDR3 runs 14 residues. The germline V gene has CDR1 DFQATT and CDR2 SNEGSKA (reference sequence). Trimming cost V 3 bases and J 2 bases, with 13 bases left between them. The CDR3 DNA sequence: TGCAGTGCTAGCGGGGCCAGGGGCAACTATGGCTACACCTTC. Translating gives CSASGARGNYGYTF.

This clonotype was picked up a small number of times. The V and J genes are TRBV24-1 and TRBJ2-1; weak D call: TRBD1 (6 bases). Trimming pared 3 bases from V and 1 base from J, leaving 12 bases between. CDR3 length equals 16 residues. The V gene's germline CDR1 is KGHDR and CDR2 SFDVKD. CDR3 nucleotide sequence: TGTGCCACCAGTGATCTATCGACAGGTTCCTACAATGAGCAGTTCTTC. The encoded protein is CATSDLSTGSYNEQFF.

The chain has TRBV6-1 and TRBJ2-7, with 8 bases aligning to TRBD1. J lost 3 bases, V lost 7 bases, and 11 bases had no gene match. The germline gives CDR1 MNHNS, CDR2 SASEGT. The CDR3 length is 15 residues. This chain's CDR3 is CASTSPDRGLYEQYF. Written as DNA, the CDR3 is TGTGCCAGCACTTCTCCTGACAGGGGACTCTACGAGCAGTACTTC.

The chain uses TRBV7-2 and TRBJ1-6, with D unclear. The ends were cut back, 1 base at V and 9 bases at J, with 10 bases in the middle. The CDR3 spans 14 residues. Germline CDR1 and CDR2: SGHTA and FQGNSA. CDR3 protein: CASSLGGQSSPLHF. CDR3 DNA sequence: TGTGCCAGCAGCTTAGGTGGGCAGAGTTCACCCCTCCACTTT.

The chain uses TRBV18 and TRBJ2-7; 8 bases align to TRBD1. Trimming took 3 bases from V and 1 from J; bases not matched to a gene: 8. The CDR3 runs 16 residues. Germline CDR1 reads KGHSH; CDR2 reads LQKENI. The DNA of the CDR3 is TGTGCCAGCTCACCGGAGGCAAGGACAGGGTCCTACGAGCAGTACTTC. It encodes CASSPEARTGSYEQYF.

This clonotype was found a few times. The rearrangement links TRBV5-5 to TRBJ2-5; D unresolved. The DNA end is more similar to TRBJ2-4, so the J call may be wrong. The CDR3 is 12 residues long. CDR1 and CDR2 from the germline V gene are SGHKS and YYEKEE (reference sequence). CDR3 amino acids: CASSLGFDIQYF. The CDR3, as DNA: TGTGCCAGCAGCTTGGGTTTTGACATTCAGTACTTC.

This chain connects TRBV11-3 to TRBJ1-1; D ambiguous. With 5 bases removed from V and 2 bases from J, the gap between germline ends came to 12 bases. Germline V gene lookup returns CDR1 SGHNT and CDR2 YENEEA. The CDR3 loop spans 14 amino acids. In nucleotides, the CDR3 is TGTGCCAGCAGCGTGCGAAACCTAAACACTGAAGCTTTCTTT. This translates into CASSVRNLNTEAFF.

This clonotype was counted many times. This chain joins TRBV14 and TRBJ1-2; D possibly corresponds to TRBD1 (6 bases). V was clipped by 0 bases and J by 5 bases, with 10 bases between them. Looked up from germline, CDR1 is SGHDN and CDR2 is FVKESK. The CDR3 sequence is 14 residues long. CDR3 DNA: TGTGCCAGCAGCCAAGACAGGGGAGAATATGGCTACACCTTC. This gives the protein CASSQDRGEYGYTF.

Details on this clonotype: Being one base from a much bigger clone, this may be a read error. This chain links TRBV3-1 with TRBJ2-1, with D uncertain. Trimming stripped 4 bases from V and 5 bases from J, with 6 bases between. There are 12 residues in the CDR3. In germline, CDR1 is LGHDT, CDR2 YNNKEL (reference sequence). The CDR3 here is CASSRIHNEQFF. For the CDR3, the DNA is TGTGCCAGCAGCCGGATTCACAATGAGCAGTTCTTC.

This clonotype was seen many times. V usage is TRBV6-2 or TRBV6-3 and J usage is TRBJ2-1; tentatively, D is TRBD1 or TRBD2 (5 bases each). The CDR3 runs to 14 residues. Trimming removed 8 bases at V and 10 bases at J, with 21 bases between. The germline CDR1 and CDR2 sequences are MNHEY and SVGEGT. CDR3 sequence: CASFDGGPVEEQFF. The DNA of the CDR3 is TGTGCCAGCTTCGATGGGGGTCCCGTTGAGGAGCAGTTCTTC.

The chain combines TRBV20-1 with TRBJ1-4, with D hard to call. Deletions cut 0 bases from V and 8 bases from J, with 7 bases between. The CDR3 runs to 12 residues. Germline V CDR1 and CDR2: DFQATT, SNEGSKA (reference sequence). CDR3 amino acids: CSAREEQEKLFF. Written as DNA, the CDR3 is TGCAGTGCTAGAGAGGAACAGGAAAAACTGTTTTTT.

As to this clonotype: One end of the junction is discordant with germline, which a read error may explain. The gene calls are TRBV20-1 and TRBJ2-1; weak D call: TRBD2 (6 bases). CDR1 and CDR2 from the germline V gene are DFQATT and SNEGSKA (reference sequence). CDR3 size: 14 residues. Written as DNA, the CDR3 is TGCAGTGCTAGAGATGAGGGCAGATCGGGGGAGCGGTTCTTC. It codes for CSARDEGRSGERFF.

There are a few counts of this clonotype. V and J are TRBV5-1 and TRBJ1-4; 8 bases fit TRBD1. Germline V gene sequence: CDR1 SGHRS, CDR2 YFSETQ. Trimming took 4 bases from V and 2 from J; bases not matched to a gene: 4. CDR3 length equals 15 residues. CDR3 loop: CASSTRTGTNEKLFF. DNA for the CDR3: TGCGCCAGCAGCACGAGGACAGGGACTAATGAAAAACTGTTTTTT.

The CDR3 region is CAITEYEQYF. Here the CDR3 DNA reads TGTGCCATAACGGAATACGAGCAGTACTTC. This sequence joins TRBV19 and TRBJ2-7; D is ambiguous. Trimming took off 10 bases at V and 4 bases at J, with 8 bases between the two ends. This CDR3 is 10 amino acids long. Per germline, CDR1 LNHDA and CDR2 SQIVND (reference sequence).